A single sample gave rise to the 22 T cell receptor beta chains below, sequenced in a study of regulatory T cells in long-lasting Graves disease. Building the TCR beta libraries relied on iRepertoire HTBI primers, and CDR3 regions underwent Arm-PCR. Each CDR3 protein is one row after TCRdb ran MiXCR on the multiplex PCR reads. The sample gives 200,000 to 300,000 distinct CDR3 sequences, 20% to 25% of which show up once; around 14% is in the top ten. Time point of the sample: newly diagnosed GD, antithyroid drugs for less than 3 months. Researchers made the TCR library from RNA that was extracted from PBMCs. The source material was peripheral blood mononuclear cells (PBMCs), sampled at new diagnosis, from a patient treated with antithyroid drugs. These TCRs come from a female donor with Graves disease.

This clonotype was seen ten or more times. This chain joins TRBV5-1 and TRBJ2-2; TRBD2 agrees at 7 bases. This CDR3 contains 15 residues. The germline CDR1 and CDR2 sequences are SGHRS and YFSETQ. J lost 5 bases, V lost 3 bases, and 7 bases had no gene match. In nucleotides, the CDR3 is TGCGCCAGCAGCTCCGGGACCGGGGGGACCGGGGAGCTGTTTTTT. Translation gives CASSSGTGGTGELFF.

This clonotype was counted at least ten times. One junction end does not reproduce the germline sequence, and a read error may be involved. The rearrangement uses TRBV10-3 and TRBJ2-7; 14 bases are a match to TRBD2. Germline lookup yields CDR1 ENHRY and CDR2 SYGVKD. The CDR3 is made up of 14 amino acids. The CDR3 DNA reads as TGTGCCACGGGACTAGCGGGAGTATCCTATGAGCAGTACTTC. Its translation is CATGLAGVSYEQYF.

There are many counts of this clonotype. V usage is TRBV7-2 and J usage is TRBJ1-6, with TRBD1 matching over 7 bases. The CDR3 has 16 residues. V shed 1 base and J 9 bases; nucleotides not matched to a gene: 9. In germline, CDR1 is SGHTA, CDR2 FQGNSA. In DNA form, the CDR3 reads TGTGCCAGCAGCTTAGGTCGTCAGGGGGGGATTTCACCCCTCCACTTT. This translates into CASSLGRQGGISPLHF. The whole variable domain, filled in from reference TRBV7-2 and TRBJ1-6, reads GAGVSQSPSNKVTEKGKDVELRCDPISGHTALYWYRQSLGQGLEFLIYFQGNSAPDKSGLPSDRFSAERTGGSVSTLTIQRTQQEDSAVYLCASSLGRQGGISPLHFGNGTRLTVT.

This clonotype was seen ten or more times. The DNA of the CDR3 is TGTGCCAGCAGTTACTCGAGGCAGAAACAAGAGACCCAGTACTTC. As protein: CASSYSRQKQETQYF. The chain links TRBV6-2 or TRBV6-3 to TRBJ2-5; D gene ambiguous. Trimming removed 0 bases from V and 2 bases from J, with 10 bases in between. CDR3 length: 15 amino acids. The V gene's germline CDR1 is MNHEY and CDR2 SVGEGT.

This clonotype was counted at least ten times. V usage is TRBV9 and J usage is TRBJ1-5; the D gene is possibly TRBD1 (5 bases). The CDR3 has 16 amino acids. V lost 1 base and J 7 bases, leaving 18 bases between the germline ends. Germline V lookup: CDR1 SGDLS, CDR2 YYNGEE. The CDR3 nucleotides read TGTGCCAGCAGCGTATTCCGGGACCCAGGGAGGCAGCCCCAGCATTTT. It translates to CASSVFRDPGRQPQHF.

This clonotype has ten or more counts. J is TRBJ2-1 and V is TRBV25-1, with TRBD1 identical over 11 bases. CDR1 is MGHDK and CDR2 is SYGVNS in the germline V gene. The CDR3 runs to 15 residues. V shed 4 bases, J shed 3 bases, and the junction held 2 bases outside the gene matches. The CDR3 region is CASSGTGGHYNEQFF. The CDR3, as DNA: TGTGCCAGCAGTGGGACAGGGGGCCACTACAATGAGCAGTTCTTC.

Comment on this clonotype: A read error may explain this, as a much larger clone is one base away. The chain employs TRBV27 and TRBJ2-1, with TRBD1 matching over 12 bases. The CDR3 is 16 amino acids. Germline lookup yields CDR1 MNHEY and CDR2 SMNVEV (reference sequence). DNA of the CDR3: TGTGCCAGCAGCTTATTACCCGGGACAGGGGGCGGGGAGCAGCTCTTC. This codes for CASSLLPGTGGGEQLF.

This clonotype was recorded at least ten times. The CDR3 protein is CSAIGGVGAGNEQFF. The DNA of the CDR3 is TGCAGTGCGATCGGTGGGGTGGGCGCGGGCAATGAGCAGTTCTTC. V is TRBV20-1 and J is TRBJ2-1; D may be TRBD2 (5 bases). V was clipped by 6 bases and J by 6 bases, with 21 bases between them. This CDR3 is built from 15 residues. Germline V gives CDR1 DFQATT, CDR2 SNEGSKA (reference sequence).

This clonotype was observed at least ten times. CDR3 bases: TGTGCCAGCAGTGTATCAGGAGATAGCAATCAGCCCCAGCATTTT. Its translation is CASSVSGDSNQPQHF. The chain couples TRBV2 to TRBJ1-5; D is unclear. Germline V gene lookup returns CDR1 SNHLY and CDR2 FYNNEI. The V end was cut by 4 bases, the J end by 0 bases, with 10 bases between. The CDR3 runs to 15 residues.

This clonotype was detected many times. This CDR3 is CSVDSPLNTEAFF. Written as DNA, the CDR3 is TGCAGCGTTGATTCTCCATTGAACACTGAAGCTTTCTTT. The V call is TRBV29-1, the J call TRBJ1-1; D remains unclear. The CDR3 totals 13 residues. The V gene's germline CDR1 is SQVTM and CDR2 ANQGSEA. Trimming removed 3 bases at V and 0 bases at J, with 8 bases between.

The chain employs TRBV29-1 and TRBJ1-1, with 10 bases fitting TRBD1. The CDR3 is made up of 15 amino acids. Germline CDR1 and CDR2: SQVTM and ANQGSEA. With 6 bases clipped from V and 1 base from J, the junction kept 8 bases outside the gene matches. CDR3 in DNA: TGCAGCGTGGACAGGGGGAACGCTCAGAACACTGAAGCTTTCTTT. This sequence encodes CSVDRGNAQNTEAFF.

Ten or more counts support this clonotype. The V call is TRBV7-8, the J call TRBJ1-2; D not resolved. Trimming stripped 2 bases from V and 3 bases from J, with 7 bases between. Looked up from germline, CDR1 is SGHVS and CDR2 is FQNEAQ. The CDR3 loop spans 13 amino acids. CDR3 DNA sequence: TGTGCCAGCAGCTTAAACGGGTACTATGGCTACACCTTC. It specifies CASSLNGYYGYTF. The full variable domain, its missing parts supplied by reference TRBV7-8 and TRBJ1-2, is GAGVSQSPRYKVAKRGQDVALRCDPISGHVSLFWYQQALGQGPEFLTYFQNEAQLDKSGLPSDRFFAERPEGSVSTLKIQRTQQEDSAVYLCASSLNGYYGYTFGSGTRLTVV.

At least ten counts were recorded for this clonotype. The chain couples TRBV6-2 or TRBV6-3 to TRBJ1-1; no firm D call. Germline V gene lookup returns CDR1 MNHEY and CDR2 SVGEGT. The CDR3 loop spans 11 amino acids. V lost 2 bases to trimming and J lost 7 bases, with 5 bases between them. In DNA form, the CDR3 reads TGTGCCAGCAGTTACCCGGATGAAGCTTTCTTT. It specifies CASSYPDEAFF.

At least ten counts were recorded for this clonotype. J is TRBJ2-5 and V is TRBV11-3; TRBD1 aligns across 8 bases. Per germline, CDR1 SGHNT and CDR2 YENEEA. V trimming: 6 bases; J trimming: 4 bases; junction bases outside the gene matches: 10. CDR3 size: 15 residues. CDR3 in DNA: TGTGCCAGCAGTCGAAAGACAGGGGCCCCAGAGACCCAGTACTTC. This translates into CASSRKTGAPETQYF.

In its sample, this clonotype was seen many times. CDR3 nucleotides: TGTGCCAGCAGTTGGGGACAGGGCAATCAGCCCCAGCATTTT. It yields the protein CASSWGQGNQPQHF. The chain links TRBV28 to TRBJ1-5; 8 bases are a match to TRBD1. The junction had 1 base not matched to a gene; V was cut back by 4 bases and J by 2 bases. Per germline, CDR1 MDHEN and CDR2 SYDVKM. The CDR3 spans 14 residues.

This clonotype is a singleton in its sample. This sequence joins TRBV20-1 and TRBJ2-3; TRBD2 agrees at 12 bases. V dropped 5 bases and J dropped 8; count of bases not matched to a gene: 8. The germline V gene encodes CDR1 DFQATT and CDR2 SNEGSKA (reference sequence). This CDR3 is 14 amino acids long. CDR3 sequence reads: CSAETSGGGGTQYF. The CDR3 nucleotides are TGCAGTGCTGAGACTAGCGGGGGCGGCGGTACGCAGTATTTT.

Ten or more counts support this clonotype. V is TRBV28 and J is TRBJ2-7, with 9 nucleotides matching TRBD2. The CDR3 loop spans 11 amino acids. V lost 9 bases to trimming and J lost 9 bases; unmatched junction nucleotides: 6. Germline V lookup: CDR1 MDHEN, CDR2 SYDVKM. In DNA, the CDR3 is TGTGCCAGTAGCGGGAGTCAGTGGCAGTACTTC. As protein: CASSGSQWQYF.

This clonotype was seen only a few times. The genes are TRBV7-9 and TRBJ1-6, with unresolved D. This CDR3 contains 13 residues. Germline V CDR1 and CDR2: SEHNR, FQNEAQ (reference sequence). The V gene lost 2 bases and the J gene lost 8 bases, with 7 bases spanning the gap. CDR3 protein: CASSLSVDSPLHF. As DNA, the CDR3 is TGTGCCAGCAGCTTAAGTGTGGATTCACCCCTCCACTTT.

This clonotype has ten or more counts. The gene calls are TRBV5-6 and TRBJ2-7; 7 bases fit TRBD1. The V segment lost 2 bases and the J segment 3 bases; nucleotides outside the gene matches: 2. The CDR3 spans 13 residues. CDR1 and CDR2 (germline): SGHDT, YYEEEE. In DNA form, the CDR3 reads TGTGCCAGCAGCTTTGGGACAGACTACGAGCAGTACTTC. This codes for CASSFGTDYEQYF.

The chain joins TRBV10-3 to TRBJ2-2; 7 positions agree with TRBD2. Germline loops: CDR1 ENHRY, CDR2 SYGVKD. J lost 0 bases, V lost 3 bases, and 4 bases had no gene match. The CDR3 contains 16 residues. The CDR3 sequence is CAISDGTTANTGELFF. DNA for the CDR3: TGTGCCATCAGTGACGGGACTACCGCGAACACCGGGGAGCTGTTTTTT.

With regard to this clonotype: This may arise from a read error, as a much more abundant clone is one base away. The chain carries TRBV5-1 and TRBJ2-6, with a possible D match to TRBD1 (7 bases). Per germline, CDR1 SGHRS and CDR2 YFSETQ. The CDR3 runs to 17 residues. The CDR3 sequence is CASSLAPGGSGANVPTF. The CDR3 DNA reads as TGCGCCAGCAGCTTGGCGCCAGGGGGGAGTGGGGCCAACGTCCCGACTTTC.

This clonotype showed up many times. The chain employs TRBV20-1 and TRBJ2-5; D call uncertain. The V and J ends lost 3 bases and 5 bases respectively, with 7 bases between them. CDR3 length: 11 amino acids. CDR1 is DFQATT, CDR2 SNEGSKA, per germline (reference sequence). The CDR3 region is CSASRVETQYF. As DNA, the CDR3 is TGCAGTGCTAGTAGGGTGGAGACCCAGTACTTC.